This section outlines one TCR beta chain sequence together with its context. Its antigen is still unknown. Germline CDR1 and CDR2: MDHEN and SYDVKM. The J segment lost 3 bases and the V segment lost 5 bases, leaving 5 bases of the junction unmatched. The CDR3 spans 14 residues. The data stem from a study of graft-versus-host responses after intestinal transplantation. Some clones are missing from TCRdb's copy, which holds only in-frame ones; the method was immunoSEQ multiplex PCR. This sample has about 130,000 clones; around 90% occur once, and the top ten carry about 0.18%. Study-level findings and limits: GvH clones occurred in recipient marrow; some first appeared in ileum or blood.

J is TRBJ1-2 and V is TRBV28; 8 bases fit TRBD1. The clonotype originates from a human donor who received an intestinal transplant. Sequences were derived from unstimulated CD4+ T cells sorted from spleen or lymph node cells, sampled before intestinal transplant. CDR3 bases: TGTGCCAGCAGTCCAGGGGGCGTGTACTATGGCTACACCTTC. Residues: CASSPGGVYYGYTF.